This T cell receptor beta chain was captured in a study of blood T cell repertoires in COVID-19. At the level of the study: Spain, Italy and the United States supplied samples that represented acute and convalescent COVID-19. PBMCs, B-cell-depleted T cells, or T cells were the source of the cDNA or gDNA that made up the material.

TCRdb's copy holds only in-frame clones and misses some; the assay was immunoSEQ multiplex PCR. The sample comprises 210,000 or so clones, around nine tenths of which are singletons, and roughly 2.5% rests with the top ten. V was shortened by 3 bases and J by 2 bases, with 15 bases between the two germline ends. The CDR3 extends over 15 amino acids. Germline V CDR1 and CDR2: SGHRS, YFSETQ. The sequence came from a woman in her fifties or sixties with acute or convalescent COVID-19. This sequence joins TRBV5-1 and TRBJ2-7, with D perhaps TRBD1 (6 bases). Source material: peripheral blood. DNA of the CDR3: TGCGCCAGCAGCTCGGACGGGACAAGGACCTACGAGCAGTACTTC. Residues: CASSSDGTRTYEQYF.